The T cell receptor beta chain described here comes from a study of T-cell memory formation after mild COVID-19. Barcoded TCR alpha and TCR beta cDNA libraries with UMIs came from 5'RACE using constant-segment primers. TCRdb re-called the 5' RACE reads through MiXCR, storing one row per CDR3 protein. The data show 85,000 to 130,000 distinct CDR3 sequences, with around 10% seen just once and 40% held by the top ten. The V gene's germline CDR1 is LGHNA and CDR2 YNFKEQ. The ends lost 2 bases at V and 5 bases at J; junction bases unmatched: 4. This CDR3 is built from 15 residues. The V gene is TRBV4-2, the J gene TRBJ2-1; 9 bases match TRBD1. Sequencing was done on a sample of PBMCs or a T cell subset sorted from them (not recorded which). The TCR comes from a man between 18 and 35 years old who had mild COVID-19 (a few samples of this study predate the infection). Cell type and time point are not known. CDR3 DNA sequence: TGTGCCAGCAGCCAACCGGGACAGGGAGACAATGAGCAGTTCTTC. This encodes CASSQPGQGDNEQFF.